This TCR beta chain was found in a study of T cell responses to AZD1222 COVID-19 vaccine. V dropped 4 bases and J dropped 3 bases, with 0 bases sitting between them. The CDR3 has 11 residues. Notes on the study in general: Seropositive at baseline were only 5 or 6 AZD1222 recipients.

The repertoire was sequenced with immunoSEQ multiplex PCR; TCRdb's copy has only in-frame clones and lacks some. The profile shows 120,000 or so clones, about 79% of them singletons. Remarks on this clone: Its specificity is not known.

This TCR was sampled from an adult who received the AZD1222 COVID-19 vaccine. V and J are TRBV12-3 or TRBV12-4 and TRBJ2-2; D is unresolved. The sequencing used peripheral blood, collected 28 days after the second AZD1222 dose. This chain's CDR3 is CASSYTGELFF. CDR3 sequence (DNA): TGTGCCAGCAGTTACACCGGGGAGCTGTTTTTT.